A single sample is the source of the 16 T cell receptor beta chains below, sequenced in a study of beta chain features in type 1 diabetes. TCRB transcripts that were expressed got sequenced, as all of the isolated RNA had been reverse transcribed. The assay was immunoSEQ multiplex PCR, and TCRdb's table has in-frame clones only and misses some. The data contain fewer than 550,000 clones, over 10% of them singletons. Sequencing was carried out using naive CD4+ T cells from blood. The receptors derive from a young woman in good health.

The chain uses TRBV9 and TRBJ2-3; tentatively, D is TRBD2 (5 bases). This CDR3 has 14 residues. The V gene lost 4 bases and the J gene lost 6 bases, with 15 bases spanning the gap. Germline V gene lookup returns CDR1 SGDLS and CDR2 YYNGEE. Written as DNA, the CDR3 is TGTGCCAGCAGCCTCGGGTGGGAGATGGATACGCAGTATTTT. As protein: CASSLGWEMDTQYF. Full variable domain (outside the CDR3, taken from reference TRBV9 and TRBJ2-3): DSGVTQTPKHLITATGQRVTLRCSPRSGDLSVYWYQQSLDQGLQFLIQYYNGEERAKGNILERFSAQQFPDLHSELNLSSLELGDSALYFCASSLGWEMDTQYFGPGTRLTVL.

This clone appeared a few times. The V gene is TRBV18, the J gene TRBJ1-2; TRBD1 might be the D (5 bases). The CDR3 is 14 residues long. Trimming removed 0 bases at V and 5 bases at J, with 10 bases between. Germline V gene lookup returns CDR1 KGHSH and CDR2 LQKENI. The CDR3 DNA follows: TGTGCCAGCTCACCACCGGGGGAAAGATATGGCTACACCTTC. This codes for CASSPPGERYGYTF.

The CDR3 sequence: CASSDSIRLYLEQYV. The CDR3 DNA sequence: TGTGCCAGCAGTGACTCAATCCGGCTATATCTCGAGCAGTACGTC. The genes are TRBV6-4 and TRBJ2-7; no definite D call. V lost 0 bases, J lost 6 bases, and 15 bases lay in between. Germline V gene sequence: CDR1 MRHNA, CDR2 SNTAGT. There are 15 residues in the CDR3.

This clone has more than one count but fewer than ten. Written as DNA, the CDR3 is TGTGCCAGCAGCGCCGATTATGGGCCTTTAACCTACGAGCAGTACTTC. It yields the protein CASSADYGPLTYEQYF. The chain carries TRBV4-2 and TRBJ2-7; D not certain. Germline values: CDR1 LGHNA, CDR2 YNFKEQ. The CDR3 spans 16 residues. V dropped 5 bases and J dropped 2 bases, with 19 bases sitting between them.

The rearrangement links TRBV6-7 to TRBJ1-1, with D unclear. TRBV6-7 is an open reading frame whose function is uncertain. Trimming removed 6 bases at V and 10 bases at J, with 9 bases between. The CDR3 sequence is 10 residues long. CDR3 nucleotide sequence: TGTGCCAGCAGAAGACATAGAGCTTTCTTT. Its protein product is CASRRHRAFF.

The V call is TRBV7-3, the J call TRBJ2-1; D remains unclear. The length of the CDR3 is 15 residues. Germline CDR1 reads SGHTA; CDR2 reads FQGTGA. V lost 5 bases and J 0 bases, leaving 11 bases between the germline ends. CDR3 loop: CASSLTYDSYNEQFF. The CDR3, as DNA: TGTGCCAGCAGCCTGACGTACGACTCCTACAATGAGCAGTTCTTC.

This chain uses TRBV14 with TRBJ1-1, with D possibly being TRBD1 (5 bases). Trimming removed 0 bases from V and 6 bases from J, with 14 bases in between. Germline V gene sequence: CDR1 SGHDN, CDR2 FVKESK. There are 15 residues in the CDR3. The CDR3 region has the DNA TGTGCCAGCAGCCAAGAACAGGTAACCCTCGCTGAAGCTTTCTTT. Amino acids: CASSQEQVTLAEAFF. Full variable domain (missing parts from reference TRBV14 and TRBJ1-1): EAGVTQFPSHSVIEKGQTVTLRCDPISGHDNLYWYRRVMGKEIKFLLHFVKESKQDESGMPNNRFLAERTGGTYSTLKVQPAELEDSGVYFCASSQEQVTLAEAFFGQGTRLTVV.

The rearrangement links TRBV18 to TRBJ2-3; D may be TRBD1 or TRBD2 (5 bases each). Germline V gene sequence: CDR1 KGHSH, CDR2 LQKENI. The germline V and J ends were trimmed by 3 bases and 5 bases, with 15 bases remaining between them. The CDR3 is made up of 15 amino acids. The CDR3 loop reads CASSPGASGGDTQYF. CDR3 nucleotides: TGTGCCAGCTCACCCGGGGCCAGTGGTGGAGATACGCAGTATTTT.

The chain is built from TRBV5-1 and TRBJ2-2; 8 bases map to TRBD2. Germline V CDR1 and CDR2: SGHRS, YFSETQ. The CDR3 has 15 amino acids. Trimming cost V 2 bases and J 4 bases; bases outside gene matches: 4. The CDR3 spells CASSLRLALTGELFF. CDR3 in DNA: TGCGCCAGCAGCTTAAGACTAGCGCTCACCGGGGAGCTGTTTTTT.

This clone was seen a few times. The genes are TRBV2 and TRBJ2-1, with 13 bases that match TRBD2. The trim removed 4 bases at V and 4 bases at J, leaving 4 bases unmatched. This CDR3 spans 16 amino acids. Germline loops: CDR1 SNHLY, CDR2 FYNNEI. This CDR3 is CASSGTSGRRYNEQFF. The CDR3 region has the DNA TGTGCCAGCAGTGGGACTAGCGGGAGAAGGTACAATGAGCAGTTCTTC.

The rearrangement links TRBV9 to TRBJ2-7; D is perhaps TRBD2 (5 bases). The CDR3 totals 15 residues. Germline CDR1 is SGDLS and CDR2 is YYNGEE. V was cut by 3 bases and J by 4 bases, with 17 bases left in between. Written as DNA, the CDR3 is TGTGCCAGCAGCGCTACGGCGGGCCTCCCATACGAGCAGTACTTC. Translated: CASSATAGLPYEQYF.

This clone was counted only a few times. The chain joins TRBV6-6 to TRBJ1-5; a weak D match, TRBD1 (5 bases). The ends were cut back, 5 bases at V and 6 bases at J, with 14 bases in the middle. The CDR3 has 14 amino acids. CDR1 and CDR2 (germline): MNHNY, SVGAGI (reference sequence). This CDR3 is CASSTQGYSQPQHF. The CDR3 region has the DNA TGTGCCAGCAGTACTCAGGGTTACAGTCAGCCCCAGCATTTT.

This clone showed up just a few times. The rearrangement links TRBV4-2 to TRBJ2-5; D perhaps matches TRBD2 (5 bases). Germline lookup yields CDR1 LGHNA and CDR2 YNFKEQ. Trimming left V 4 bases short and J 0 bases short, with 12 bases between. The CDR3 is 15 amino acids. CDR3 in amino acids: CASSRREGNQETQYF. CDR3 DNA: TGTGCCAGCAGCCGAAGAGAGGGTAACCAAGAGACCCAGTACTTC.

About this clone: The junction and the germline gene differ at one end; a read error may be behind it. This chain uses TRBV18 with TRBJ2-5, with D possibly TRBD1 on 6 matching bases. The CDR3 runs to 12 residues. From germline, CDR1 is KGHSH and CDR2 LQKENI. The CDR3 sequence: CASSPPGQVQYF. The CDR3 nucleotides are TGTGCCAGCTCCCCACCGGGACAAGTACAGTACTTC.

This clone was counted a few times. The rearrangement joins TRBV7-2 to TRBJ2-7; 9 bases align to TRBD2. The V segment lost 5 bases and the J segment 3 bases; nucleotides outside the gene matches: 11. The CDR3 is 16 amino acids. From germline, CDR1 is SGHTA and CDR2 FQGNSA. In nucleotides, the CDR3 is TGTGCCAGCAGCCGTGCCGCTAGCGGGACGTTCTACGAGCAGTACTTC. Translation: CASSRAASGTFYEQYF. The full variable domain, completed using reference TRBV7-2 and TRBJ2-7, is GAGVSQSPSNKVTEKGKDVELRCDPISGHTALYWYRQSLGQGLEFLIYFQGNSAPDKSGLPSDRFSAERTGGSVSTLTIQRTQQEDSAVYLCASSRAASGTFYEQYFGPGTRLTVT.

The CDR3 DNA is TGTGCCAGCATGAACTTACGCTCCTACAATGAGCAGTTCTTC. It codes for CASMNLRSYNEQFF. This chain joins TRBV11-2 and TRBJ2-1; D remains ambiguous. Germline V lookup: CDR1 SGHAT, CDR2 FQNNGV. This CDR3 region has 14 residues. Deletions cut 7 bases from V and 0 bases from J, with 10 bases between.